This entry describes one T cell receptor beta chain. Its cognate antigen is unknown. This CDR3 has 15 amino acids. V was cut by 2 bases and J by 2 bases, with 10 bases left in between. Germline V CDR1 and CDR2: MNHEY, SMNVEV (reference sequence). Researchers built TCR beta libraries using quantitative 5'-RACE with molecular barcodes. From the 5' RACE reads, TCRdb called clonotypes with MiXCR, one entry per CDR3 protein. The sample records about 100,000 distinct CDR3 sequences, around 24% being singletons. This sample is drawn from a study of CD8 T cells in ankylosing spondylitis. The study's findings and limits: In reactive arthritis synovial fluid and blood, some motif variants had been reported before. Characteristic, it appeared, of ankylosing spondylitis blood was a TCR beta motif of about eight highly homologous variants.

This receptor was taken from a male donor with ankylosing spondylitis. This chain links TRBV27 with TRBJ2-1; TRBD1 might be the D (6 bases). Material for sequencing was synovial fluid, either unsorted or a sorted T cell fraction (not recorded which). CDR3: CASSLGTSAYNEQFF. CDR3 coding DNA: TGTGCCAGCAGTTTAGGGACATCAGCCTACAATGAGCAGTTCTTC.